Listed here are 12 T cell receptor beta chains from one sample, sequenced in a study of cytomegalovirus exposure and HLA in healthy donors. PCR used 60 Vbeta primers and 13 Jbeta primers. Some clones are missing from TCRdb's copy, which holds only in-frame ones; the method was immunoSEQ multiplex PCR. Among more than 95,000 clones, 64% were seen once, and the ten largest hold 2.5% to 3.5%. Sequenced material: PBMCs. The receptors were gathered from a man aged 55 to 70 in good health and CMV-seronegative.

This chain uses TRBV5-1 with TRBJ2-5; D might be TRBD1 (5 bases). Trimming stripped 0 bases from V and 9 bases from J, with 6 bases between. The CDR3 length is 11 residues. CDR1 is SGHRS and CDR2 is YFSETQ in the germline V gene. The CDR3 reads CASSLEGPQYF. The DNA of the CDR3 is TGCGCCAGCAGCTTGGAGGGGCCCCAGTACTTC. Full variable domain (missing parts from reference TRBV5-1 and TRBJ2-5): KAGVTQTPRYLIKTRGQQVTLSCSPISGHRSVSWYQQTPGQGLQFLFEYFSETQRNKGNFPGRFSGRQFSNSRSEMNVSTLELGDSALYLCASSLEGPQYFGPGTRLLVL.

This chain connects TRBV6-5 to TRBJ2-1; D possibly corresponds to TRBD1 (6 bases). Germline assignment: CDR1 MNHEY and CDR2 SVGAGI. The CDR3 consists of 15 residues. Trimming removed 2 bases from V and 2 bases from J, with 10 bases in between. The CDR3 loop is CASSYVPGAYNEQFF. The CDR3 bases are TGTGCCAGCAGTTACGTGCCAGGGGCCTACAATGAGCAGTTCTTC.

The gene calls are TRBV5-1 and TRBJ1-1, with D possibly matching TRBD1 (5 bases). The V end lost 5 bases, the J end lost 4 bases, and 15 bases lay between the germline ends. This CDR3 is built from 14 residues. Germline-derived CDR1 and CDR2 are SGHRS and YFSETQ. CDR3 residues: CASSSFGASTEAFF. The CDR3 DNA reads TGCGCCAGCAGTAGCTTTGGGGCTTCCACTGAAGCTTTCTTT. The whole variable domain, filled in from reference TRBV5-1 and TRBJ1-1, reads KAGVTQTPRYLIKTRGQQVTLSCSPISGHRSVSWYQQTPGQGLQFLFEYFSETQRNKGNFPGRFSGRQFSNSRSEMNVSTLELGDSALYLCASSSFGASTEAFFGQGTRLTVV.

The CDR3 DNA reads TGTGCCAGCAGTTCGCATCCGGGACAGGGAAGGCTATACGAGCAGTACTTC. As protein: CASSSHPGQGRLYEQYF. The chain has TRBV27 and TRBJ2-7, with 9 nucleotides matching TRBD1. The germline gives CDR1 MNHEY, CDR2 SMNVEV (reference sequence). With 4 bases clipped from V and 4 bases from J, the junction kept 14 bases outside the gene matches. This CDR3 has 17 residues.

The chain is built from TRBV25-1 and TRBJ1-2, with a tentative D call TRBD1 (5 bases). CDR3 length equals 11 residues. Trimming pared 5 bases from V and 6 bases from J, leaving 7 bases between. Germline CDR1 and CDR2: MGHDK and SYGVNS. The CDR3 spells CASSPGHGYTF. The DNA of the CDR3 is TGTGCCAGCAGTCCAGGGCATGGCTACACCTTC.

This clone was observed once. CDR3 nucleotide sequence: TGTGCAAGTCGCCGACGGGGACGACAGGGCCCTAGAAACACCATATATTTT. Its translation: CASRRRGRQGPRNTIYF. The rearrangement uses TRBV12-2 and TRBJ1-3; TRBD1 reflects the table's D call only, with no check against the DNA. TRBV12-2 constitutes a pseudogene. This CDR3 region has 17 residues.

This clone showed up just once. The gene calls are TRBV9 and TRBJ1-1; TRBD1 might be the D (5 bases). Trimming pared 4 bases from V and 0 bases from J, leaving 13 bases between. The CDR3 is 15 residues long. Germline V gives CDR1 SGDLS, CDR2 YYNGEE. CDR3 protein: CASSPGVGMNTEAFF. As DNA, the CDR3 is TGTGCCAGCAGCCCGGGGGTGGGAATGAACACTGAAGCTTTCTTT.

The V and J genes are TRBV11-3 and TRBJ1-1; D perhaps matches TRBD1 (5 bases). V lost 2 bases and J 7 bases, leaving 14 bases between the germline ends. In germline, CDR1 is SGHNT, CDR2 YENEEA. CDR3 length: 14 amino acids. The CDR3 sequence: CASSLSITGGEAFF. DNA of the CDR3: TGTGCCAGCAGCTTAAGTATCACGGGGGGTGAAGCTTTCTTT.

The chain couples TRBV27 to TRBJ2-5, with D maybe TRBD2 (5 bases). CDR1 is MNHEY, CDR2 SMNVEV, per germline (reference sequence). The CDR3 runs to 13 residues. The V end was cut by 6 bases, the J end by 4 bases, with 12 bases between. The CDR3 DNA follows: TGTGCCAGCAGGGAAGGCGGGCGAGAGACCCAGTACTTC. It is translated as CASREGGRETQYF.

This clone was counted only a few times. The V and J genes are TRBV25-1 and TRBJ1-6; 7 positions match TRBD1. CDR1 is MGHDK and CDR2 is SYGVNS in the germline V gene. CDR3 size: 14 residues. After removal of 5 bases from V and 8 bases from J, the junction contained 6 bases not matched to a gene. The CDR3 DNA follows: TGTGCCAGCAGTCAATGGCAGGGGGATTCACCCCTCCACTTT. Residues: CASSQWQGDSPLHF.

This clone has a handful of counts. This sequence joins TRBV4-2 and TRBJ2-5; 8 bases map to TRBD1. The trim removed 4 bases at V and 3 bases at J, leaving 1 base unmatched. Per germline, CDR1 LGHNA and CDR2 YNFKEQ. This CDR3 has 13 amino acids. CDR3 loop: CASSLTGEETQYF. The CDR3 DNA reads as TGTGCCAGCAGCCTGACAGGGGAAGAGACCCAGTACTTC.

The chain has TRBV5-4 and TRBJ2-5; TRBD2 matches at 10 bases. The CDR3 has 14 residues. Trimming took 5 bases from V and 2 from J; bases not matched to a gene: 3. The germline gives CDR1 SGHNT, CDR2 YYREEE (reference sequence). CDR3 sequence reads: CASSQLAGQETQYF. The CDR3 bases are TGTGCCAGCAGTCAACTAGCGGGGCAAGAGACCCAGTACTTC.